A single sample is the source of the 4 T cell receptor beta chains below, sequenced in a study of Graves' ophthalmopathy and Graves' hyperthyroidism. The authors amplified TCR beta CDR3 regions from RNA transcripts. Amplification began with first-round RT-PCR using HTBI primers, then second-round multiplex PCR was performed. MiXCR was run by TCRdb on the multiplex PCR reads, yielding one entry per CDR3 protein. The sample carries hundreds of thousands of distinct CDR3 sequences, 22% recorded once. The sample was peripheral blood. These receptor sequences come from a woman aged 18 to 35 with stable Graves' hyperthyroidism. Some clones in this sample may be carry-over from other donors' samples.

There are many counts of this clonotype. The CDR3, as DNA: TGTGCCAGTGAGCTTCCCGGGGCGAACACTGAAGCTTTCTTT. It encodes CASELPGANTEAFF. The J gene is TRBJ1-1, the V gene TRBV19; weak D call: TRBD1 (5 bases). This CDR3 has 14 amino acids. Germline assignment: CDR1 LNHDA and CDR2 SQIVND (reference sequence). The ends were cut back, 8 bases at V and 1 base at J, with 14 bases in the middle.

A few counts support this clonotype. The rearrangement links TRBV4-1 to TRBJ1-5; D unresolved. Germline CDR1 reads MGHRA; CDR2 reads YSYEKL. Between the trimmed V and J ends, which lost 0 bases and 2 bases, there was a span of 5 bases. The CDR3 totals 14 residues. The CDR3 sequence: CASSQEFRNQPQHF. The CDR3 region has the DNA TGCGCCAGCAGCCAAGAGTTTCGCAATCAGCCCCAGCATTTT.

The sample holds many counts of this clonotype. This chain links TRBV6-4 with TRBJ1-5, with D hard to call. V dropped 4 bases and J dropped 1 base, with 8 bases sitting between them. The germline gives CDR1 MRHNA, CDR2 SNTAGT. CDR3 length equals 14 residues. CDR3 residues: CASSAPPSNQPQHF. Here the CDR3 DNA reads TGTGCCAGCAGTGCCCCACCAAGCAATCAGCCCCAGCATTTT.

This clonotype was recorded many times. V is TRBV6-5 and J is TRBJ2-5; TRBD1 aligns across 11 bases. CDR3 size: 15 residues. From germline, CDR1 is MNHEY and CDR2 SVGAGI. Trimming at V came to 4 bases and at J to 1 base, leaving 2 bases not matched to a gene. The CDR3 bases are TGTGCCAGCAGTTGGACAGGGGGCTCCCAAGAGACCCAGTACTTC. Its translation is CASSWTGGSQETQYF.